There are a few counts of the clone carrying this TCR beta chain. Its antigen is not known. This sample stems from a study of metastatic and nonmetastatic thyroid tumors. Overall study: The authors compared repertoires across blood and tumor or nodule tissue from malignant and benign thyroid patients.

From germline, CDR1 is SNHLY and CDR2 FYNNEI. The ends were cut back, 2 bases at V and 7 bases at J, with 17 bases in the middle. This CDR3 has 15 residues. There were no patients who had received any treatment before thyroid surgery. Study-wide points: The study reportedly found significantly higher TCR beta diversity in malignant thyroid tumors than benign nodules, in blood and tumor.

As processed by the authors: Building a distant-metastasis classifier for papillary thyroid cancer drew on CDR3 differences across clinicopathological groups. TCRdb re-clonotyped the PCR reads via MiXCR. V and J calls and clone size were set by TCRdb, not the authors. The table lists roughly 58,000 clones, just over 4% of them singletons. The genes are TRBV2 and TRBJ1-2; D may be TRBD1 (6 bases). The material sequenced was blood. The clonotype was recovered from a female donor with papillary thyroid cancer or a benign thyroid nodule (not recorded which). Some clones in this sample may be carry-over from other donors' samples. The CDR3 is CASSESRGFATGYTF. CDR3 DNA: TGTGCCAGCAGTGAAAGCAGGGGTTTTGCCACTGGCTACACCTTC.